What follows are 24 T cell receptor beta chains derived from one specimen sequenced in a study of cytomegalovirus exposure and HLA in healthy donors. PCR primers comprised 60 Vbeta and 13 Jbeta primers. Libraries were prepared by immunoSEQ multiplex PCR; TCRdb keeps only in-frame clonotypes and omits some of them. The sample gives approximately 190,000 clones, roughly 80% of which show up once; 3.5% to 4% is in the top ten. The sequencing input was PBMCs. These receptors were obtained from a man in his fifties or sixties in good health and CMV-seronegative.

This clone came up many times. The chain joins TRBV6-4 to TRBJ2-6; tentative D call: TRBD1 (6 bases). Trimming removed 4 bases from V and 3 bases from J, with 19 bases in between. This CDR3 has 18 residues. Germline loops: CDR1 MRHNA, CDR2 SNTAGT. Written as DNA, the CDR3 is TGTGCCAGCAGTGGGGGAGAGGACAGTTCGGGTGGGGCCAACGTCCTGACTTTC. It yields the protein CASSGGEDSSGGANVLTF.

J is TRBJ2-4 and V is TRBV7-9, with unresolved D. The CDR3 has 16 residues. V lost 5 bases, J lost 2 bases, and 16 bases lay in between. In germline, CDR1 is SEHNR, CDR2 FQNEAQ (reference sequence). The CDR3 DNA sequence: TGTGCCAGCAGCCCTAGTTCCATCAGTTCCAAAAACATTCAGTACTTC. Encoded protein: CASSPSSISSKNIQYF. The full variable domain, completed using reference TRBV7-9 and TRBJ2-4, is DTGVSQNPRHKITKRGQNVTFRCDPISEHNRLYWYRQTLGQGPEFLTYFQNEAQLEKSRLLSDRFSAERPKGSFSTLEIQRTEQGDSAMYLCASSPSSISSKNIQYFGAGTRLSVL.

This sequence joins TRBV4-1 and TRBJ1-3; D is unresolved. This CDR3 has 14 amino acids. Germline CDR1 is MGHRA and CDR2 is YSYEKL. The germline V and J ends were trimmed by 6 bases and 4 bases, with 13 bases remaining between them. DNA of the CDR3: TGCGCCAGCAGTAGCGCATCGTCCGGAAACACCATATATTTT. Amino acids: CASSSASSGNTIYF.

This clone was observed a handful of times. The V call is TRBV10-3, the J call TRBJ1-1; tentatively, D is TRBD1 (5 bases). CDR1 ENHRY and CDR2 SYGVKD come from the germline V gene. The V and J ends lost 2 bases and 5 bases respectively, with 15 bases between them. The CDR3 spans 15 residues. The DNA for the CDR3 is TGTGCCATCAGTGAGAGAGCAGGGATAGGAACTGAAGCTTTCTTT. This codes for CAISERAGIGTEAFF.

This clone was recorded a few times. V gene TRBV2 combines with J gene TRBJ2-3; possibly TRBD2 for D (5 bases). This CDR3 contains 14 residues. The germline V and J ends were trimmed by 6 bases and 1 base, with 11 bases remaining between them. CDR1 and CDR2 from the germline V gene are SNHLY and FYNNEI. CDR3 region: CASRQVGGTDTQYF. DNA for the CDR3: TGTGCCAGCAGGCAGGTCGGGGGCACAGATACGCAGTATTTT. The complete variable domain, with remaining parts taken from reference TRBV2 and TRBJ2-3, reads EPEVTQTPSHQVTQMGQEVILRCVPISNHLYFYWYRQILGQKVEFLVSFYNNEISEKSEIFDDQFSVERPDGSNFTLKIRSTKLEDSAMYFCASRQVGGTDTQYFGPGTRLTVL.

The chain carries TRBV19 and TRBJ1-2; the D is unclear. V lost 4 bases, J lost 8 bases, and 20 bases lay in between. This CDR3 region has 15 residues. CDR1 LNHDA and CDR2 SQIVND come from the germline V gene (reference sequence). In DNA, the CDR3 is TGTGCCAGTAGTACCGGGCTCCAGCGGGCCCCGGGCTACACCTTC. Encoded protein: CASSTGLQRAPGYTF.

The V call is TRBV6-6, the J call TRBJ1-6; TRBD1 is a possible D gene (5 bases). V lost 5 bases and J lost 7, with 12 bases in between. Germline V gives CDR1 MNHNY, CDR2 SVGAGI (reference sequence). The CDR3 sequence is 14 residues long. This CDR3 reads CASSHRQWNSPLHF. CDR3 nucleotides: TGTGCCAGCAGTCACCGACAGTGGAATTCACCCCTCCACTTT.

The V gene is TRBV19, the J gene TRBJ2-6, with D unresolved. CDR1 is LNHDA and CDR2 is SQIVND in the germline V gene (reference sequence). Between the trimmed V and J ends, which lost 7 bases and 0 bases, there was a span of 10 bases. This CDR3 spans 15 amino acids. CDR3 DNA: TGTGCCAGTACTAATCCCCACTCTGGGGCCAACGTCCTGACTTTC. Translated, it gives CASTNPHSGANVLTF. Full variable domain (rest looked up from reference TRBV19 and TRBJ2-6): DGGITQSPKYLFRKEGQNVTLSCEQNLNHDAMYWYRQDPGQGLRLIYYSQIVNDFQKGDIAEGYSVSREKKESFPLTVTSAQKNPTAFYLCASTNPHSGANVLTFGAGSRLTVL.

The V call is TRBV9, the J call TRBJ2-5, with a possible D match to TRBD1 (5 bases). Trimming stripped 4 bases from V and 5 bases from J, with 12 bases between. The CDR3 has 13 amino acids. Per the germline V gene, CDR1 is SGDLS and CDR2 is YYNGEE. The DNA for the CDR3 is TGTGCCAGCAGCCCAGGGCCCGAGGAGACCCAGTACTTC. Translation: CASSPGPEETQYF.

This chain links TRBV28 with TRBJ1-1, with D unresolved. Germline lookup yields CDR1 MDHEN and CDR2 SYDVKM. V was clipped by 5 bases and J by 0 bases, with 4 bases between them. The length of the CDR3 is 12 residues. In nucleotides, the CDR3 is TGTGCCAGCAGTCGTCTGAACACTGAAGCTTTCTTT. Amino acids: CASSRLNTEAFF.

The chain joins TRBV13 to TRBJ2-7; a possible D gene is TRBD2 (7 bases). The CDR3 totals 15 residues. Looked up from germline, CDR1 is PRHDT and CDR2 is FYEKMQ (reference sequence). The V end was cut by 2 bases, the J end by 5 bases, with 16 bases between. The CDR3 is CASSLRAGAPHEQYF. The CDR3 DNA sequence: TGTGCCAGCAGCTTAAGGGCGGGGGCCCCCCACGAGCAGTACTTC.

This clone showed up just once. The chain couples TRBV7-3 to TRBJ2-2; D is uncertain. The CDR3 is 14 amino acids. Germline V gene sequence: CDR1 SGHTA, CDR2 FQGTGA. V gave up 2 bases and J gave up 3 bases, with 7 bases separating them. CDR3 protein: CASSLQIDTGELFF. CDR3 DNA sequence: TGTGCCAGCAGCTTACAGATTGACACCGGGGAGCTGTTTTTT.

This rearrangement joins TRBV11-3 to TRBJ2-7, with 7 bases lining up with TRBD2. Losses at the gene ends were 0 bases for V and 7 bases for J; bases not matched to a gene: 6. Per the germline V gene, CDR1 is SGHNT and CDR2 is YENEEA. The CDR3 has 14 residues. The DNA for the CDR3 is TGTGCCAGCAGCTTAGAGGGAGGGGCCTTGGAGCAGTACTTC. It encodes CASSLEGGALEQYF.

The gene calls are TRBV15 and TRBJ1-2, with D hard to call. V lost 5 bases to trimming and J lost 7 bases, with 11 bases between them. The CDR3 is 12 residues long. CDR1 is LNHNV, CDR2 YYDKDF, per germline (reference sequence). CDR3 DNA sequence: TGTGCCACCAGCTTAGGAGGGAGTGGCTACACCTTC. Its protein product is CATSLGGSGYTF.

This chain connects TRBV6-1 to TRBJ2-3, with 7 bases aligning to TRBD1. In germline, CDR1 is MNHNS, CDR2 SASEGT. The CDR3 is 15 residues long. V lost 6 bases to trimming and J lost 3 bases; unmatched junction nucleotides: 9. This chain's CDR3 is CASSQWTGATDTQYF. The CDR3 DNA reads TGTGCCAGCAGCCAATGGACAGGAGCGACAGATACGCAGTATTTT.

The chain uses TRBV7-8 and TRBJ1-1; a possible D gene is TRBD1 (5 bases). Trimming took off 5 bases at V and 0 bases at J, with 25 bases between the two ends. CDR1 and CDR2 (germline): SGHVS, FQNEAQ. This CDR3 region has 19 residues. The CDR3 DNA is TGTGCCAGCAGCCTCCCGCCTGCTACAGGTACGAGGATGAACACTGAAGCTTTCTTT. This codes for CASSLPPATGTRMNTEAFF.

This chain joins TRBV2 and TRBJ2-2; TRBD2 matches at 10 bases. The V and J ends lost 7 bases and 6 bases, in that order; junction bases with no gene match: 17. This CDR3 comprises 18 residues. CDR1 and CDR2 (germline): SNHLY, FYNNEI. The CDR3 protein is CASTQRGSGGPGAGELFF. CDR3 DNA: TGTGCCAGCACTCAGAGGGGTAGCGGGGGGCCAGGGGCCGGGGAGCTGTTTTTT.

The table lists this clone with a count of one. The chain is built from TRBV4-2 and TRBJ1-5, with no clear D. V was trimmed by 6 bases and J by 0 bases, leaving 12 bases between them. Germline CDR1 LGHNA, CDR2 YNFKEQ. The CDR3 runs 15 residues. The CDR3 coding sequence is TGTGCCAGCAGGCTAGAGACCCATAGCAATCAGCCCCAGCATTTT. This encodes CASRLETHSNQPQHF.

The rearrangement links TRBV5-1 to TRBJ1-1, with 9 bases fitting TRBD1. Germline assignment: CDR1 SGHRS and CDR2 YFSETQ. The CDR3 has 15 residues. J lost 2 bases, V lost 3 bases, and 5 bases had no gene match. CDR3 in amino acids: CASSSSGQGNTEAFF. CDR3 in DNA: TGCGCCAGCAGCTCCTCGGGACAGGGAAACACTGAAGCTTTCTTT.

The chain employs TRBV6-6 and TRBJ2-6; TRBD1 might be the D (5 bases). Germline lookup yields CDR1 MNHNY and CDR2 SVGAGI (reference sequence). This CDR3 is built from 16 residues. The V gene lost 1 base and the J gene lost 4 bases, with 11 bases spanning the gap. As DNA, the CDR3 is TGTGCCAGCAGTTACTACTCGACAGTGGGGGCCAACGTCCTGACTTTC. It specifies CASSYYSTVGANVLTF.

The CDR3 DNA reads as TGTGCCAGCGGCCTACTAGGATACAATGAGCAGTTCTTC. The encoded protein is CASGLLGYNEQFF. The chain uses TRBV27 and TRBJ2-1, with TRBD2 as a possible D gene (5 bases). CDR1 is MNHEY, CDR2 SMNVEV, per germline (reference sequence). V was clipped by 8 bases and J by 4 bases, with 12 bases between them. The length of the CDR3 is 13 residues.

V usage is TRBV5-1 and J usage is TRBJ2-5, with D possibly matching TRBD2 (7 bases). Trimming removed 3 bases at V and 5 bases at J, with 20 bases between. The CDR3 spans 16 residues. From germline, CDR1 is SGHRS and CDR2 YFSETQ. The DNA of the CDR3 is TGCGCCAGCAGCTACGATTTGTGGGGGGGCGCGGAGACCCAGTACTTC. Translating gives CASSYDLWGGAETQYF.

V is TRBV15 and J is TRBJ1-2; the D is unclear. The V end lost 7 bases, the J end lost 8 bases, and 20 bases lay between the germline ends. CDR1 is LNHNV, CDR2 YYDKDF, per germline (reference sequence). CDR3 length: 14 residues. The DNA of the CDR3 is TGTGCCACCACCCCCCGGCACCTCCTAGGCGGCTACACCTTC. Translating it yields CATTPRHLLGGYTF. The full variable domain, with the rest looked up from reference TRBV15 and TRBJ1-2, is DAMVIQNPRYQVTQFGKPVTLSCSQTLNHNVMYWYQQKSSQAPKLLFHYYDKDFNNEADTPDNFQSRRPNTSFCFLDIRSPGLGDTAMYLCATTPRHLLGGYTFGSGTRLTVV.

The CDR3 nucleotides are TGCGCCAGCAGCCCGGGACAGGGAAACACCGGGGAGCTGTTTTTT. Its protein is CASSPGQGNTGELFF. The chain is built from TRBV4-1 and TRBJ2-2; 9 nucleotides agree with TRBD1. J lost 2 bases, V lost 4 bases, and 2 bases had no gene match. Germline assignment: CDR1 MGHRA and CDR2 YSYEKL. CDR3 length: 15 amino acids.